The 7 T cell receptor beta chains in this list originate from one sample, sequenced in a study of T cell clonality in common variable immunodeficiency. These receptors are not linked to any known antigen. Points from the study as a whole: Common variable immunodeficiency TCR beta sequences reportedly had fewer deletions and N-nucleotide insertions.

TCRdb's copy holds only in-frame clones and misses some; the assay was immunoSEQ multiplex PCR. The repertoire yields about 20,000 clones, none seen only once; the top ten contain 2.6%. The sequenced sample was peripheral blood mononuclear cells. The source is a human donor with common variable immunodeficiency.

This clone has just a few counts. Read coverage stops 3 residues before the CDR3 terminus; the germline J gene supplies the remainder. The chain carries TRBV30 and TRBJ2-1; 8 bases are shared with TRBD2. The CDR3 runs to 14 residues. Per the germline V gene, CDR1 is GTSNPN and CDR2 is SVGIG (reference sequence). V was pared by 3 bases and J by 3 bases, with 4 bases of the junction left unmatched. The CDR3 protein is CAWSWTSIYNEQFF. The sequenced CDR3 bases are TGTGCCTGGAGCTGGACTAGCATCTACAATGAG.

This clone has more than one count but fewer than ten. The read comes to an end 3 residues before the CDR3 does, leaving the germline J gene to fill in the end. The chain links TRBV2 to TRBJ1-2; possibly TRBD1 for D (6 bases). Germline assignment: CDR1 SNHLY and CDR2 FYNNEI. V lost 5 bases to trimming and J lost 5 bases, with 12 bases between them. This CDR3 is 13 amino acids long. The CDR3 reads CASSRGGFYGYTF. The CDR3 DNA, read in part, is TGTGCCAGCAGTAGGGGGGGCTTTTATGGC.

As concerns this clone: The DNA ends 3 residues before the CDR3 does, and the rest of the CDR3 is filled in from the germline J gene. This chain links TRBV19 with TRBJ1-3; a possible D gene is TRBD1 (6 bases). CDR3 length: 15 amino acids. CDR1 and CDR2 from the germline V gene are LNHDA and SQIVND (reference sequence). The V end was cut by 6 bases, the J end by 1 base, with 13 bases between. CDR3 loop: CASSDRSRSGNTIYF. The sequenced part of the CDR3 DNA is TGTGCCAGTAGCGACAGGAGCCGATCTGGAAACACC. Full variable domain (remainder filled in from reference TRBV19 and TRBJ1-3): DGGITQSPKYLFRKEGQNVTLSCEQNLNHDAMYWYRQDPGQGLRLIYYSQIVNDFQKGDIAEGYSVSREKKESFPLTVTSAQKNPTAFYLCASSDRSRSGNTIYFGEGSWLTVV.

In the case of this clone: The CDR3 end falls 3 residues outside the read, so it is completed with the germline J gene. This chain joins TRBV18 and TRBJ1-5, with a possible D match to TRBD1 (6 bases). This CDR3 region has 14 residues. Between the trimmed V and J ends, which lost 1 base and 5 bases, there was a span of 9 bases. Germline CDR1 and CDR2: KGHSH and LQKENI. The CDR3 loop is CASSPQGGDQPQHF. The part of the CDR3 DNA that was read is TGTGCCAGCTCACCACAGGGGGGGGATCAGCCC.

This clone occurred a few times. The read ends 3 residues before the CDR3 terminus; that terminus is restored from the germline J gene. This chain joins TRBV6-2 or TRBV6-3 and TRBJ2-7; 10 bases fit TRBD2. Germline V gene lookup returns CDR1 MNHEY and CDR2 SVGEGT. The length of the CDR3 is 14 residues. V was pared by 6 bases and J by 2 bases, with 4 bases of the junction left unmatched. The sequenced part of the CDR3 DNA is TGTGCCAGCAGATCTAGCGGGGGAACCTACGAG. This translates into CASRSSGGTYE. From start to end, the CDR3 is CASRSSGGTYEQYF.

This clone was picked up a small number of times. The CDR3 end falls 3 residues outside the read, so it is completed with the germline J gene. This chain links TRBV7-9 with TRBJ1-2, with 7 bases fitting TRBD1. The length of the CDR3 is 13 residues. Germline lookup yields CDR1 SEHNR and CDR2 FQNEAQ (reference sequence). V shed 3 bases, J shed 6 bases, and the junction held 4 bases outside the gene matches. The covered CDR3 bases are TGTGCCAGCAGCTTGCAGGGGGTTGATGGC. Its translation is CASSLQGVDG. The full-length CDR3 reads as CASSLQGVDGYTF. The full variable domain, with the rest looked up from reference TRBV7-9 and TRBJ1-2, is DTGVSQNPRHKITKRGQNVTFRCDPISEHNRLYWYRQTLGQGPEFLTYFQNEAQLEKSRLLSDRFSAERPKGSFSTLEIQRTEQGDSAMYLCASSLQGVDGYTFGSGTRLTVV.

About this clone: The read ends 3 residues early relative to the CDR3; the germline J gene fills the gap. J is TRBJ2-7 and V is TRBV7-2, with no clear D. V was clipped by 2 bases and J by 4 bases, with 6 bases between them. The CDR3 runs 12 residues. Germline loops: CDR1 SGHTA, CDR2 FQGNSA. CDR3 sequence: CASSLTLYEQYF. Partial CDR3 DNA: TGTGCCAGCAGCTTAACCCTATACGAG.